These 26 T cell receptor beta chains originate from one sample sequenced in a study of T cells in Graves' hyperthyroidism and ophthalmopathy. RNA transcripts gave rise to amplified TCR beta CDR3 regions. TCR CDR3 underwent first-round RT-PCR with the HTBI primer set. MiXCR was run by TCRdb on the multiplex PCR reads, yielding one entry per CDR3 protein. The data show roughly 110,000 distinct CDR3 sequences, with 16% seen just once and 40% to 50% held by the top ten. The sample comprised blood. The receptors here all came from a woman in her 50s with Graves' hyperthyroidism.

This clonotype was detected ten times or more. This rearrangement joins TRBV30 to TRBJ1-2; 9 nucleotides match TRBD1. Germline V CDR1 and CDR2: GTSNPN, SVGIG (reference sequence). The ends lost 2 bases at V and 7 bases at J; junction bases unmatched: 8. The CDR3 covers 14 residues. CDR3 DNA sequence: TGTGCCTGGAGTTTCACCACAGGGGGCTTTGGCTACACCTTC. It encodes CAWSFTTGGFGYTF.

This clonotype was counted ten times or more. The gene calls are TRBV20-1 and TRBJ1-1, with TRBD1 matching over 7 bases. CDR1 is DFQATT, CDR2 SNEGSKA, per germline (reference sequence). The CDR3 extends over 13 amino acids. The J segment lost 4 bases and the V segment lost 3 bases, leaving 5 bases of the junction unmatched. The chain's CDR3 is CSARGAGGTEAFF. The CDR3 nucleotides read TGCAGTGCTAGGGGGGCAGGGGGCACTGAAGCTTTCTTT.

Many counts were recorded for this clonotype. This rearrangement joins TRBV5-5 to TRBJ1-4; weak D call: TRBD1 (6 bases). CDR1 is SGHKS and CDR2 is YYEKEE in the germline V gene (reference sequence). V lost 4 bases and J lost 2, with 12 bases in between. There are 15 residues in the CDR3. The CDR3 nucleotides are TGTGCCAGCAGCCTAGGACAGCTCACTAATGAAAAACTGTTTTTT. As protein: CASSLGQLTNEKLFF.

This clonotype was counted ten times or more. The chain combines TRBV3-1 with TRBJ2-7, with D possibly being TRBD1 (5 bases). The V end was cut by 1 base, the J end by 2 bases, with 9 bases between. Per the germline V gene, CDR1 is LGHDT and CDR2 is YNNKEL (reference sequence). CDR3 length equals 14 residues. CDR3 region: CASSQGDRTYEQYF. CDR3 sequence (DNA): TGTGCCAGCAGCCAAGGCGACAGAACCTACGAGCAGTACTTC.

The chain joins TRBV13 to TRBJ1-1; D possibly corresponds to TRBD1 (6 bases). The CDR3 runs 14 residues. Germline V gives CDR1 PRHDT, CDR2 FYEKMQ (reference sequence). The V end was cut by 5 bases, the J end by 5 bases, with 15 bases between. DNA of the CDR3: TGTGCCAGCAGCGGAGGGGGGGAAGGTACTGAAGCTTTCTTT. Residues: CASSGGGEGTEAFF. The whole variable domain, remainder taken from reference TRBV13 and TRBJ1-1, is AAGVIQSPRHLIKEKRETATLKCYPIPRHDTVYWYQQGPGQDPQFLISFYEKMQSDKGSIPDRFSAQQFSDYHSELNMSSLELGDSALYFCASSGGGEGTEAFFGQGTRLTVV.

This clonotype was recorded a few times. The CDR3, as DNA: TGTGCCAGCAGCCAAGATATAACTAGCGGGGGCGGGGAGCTGTTTTTT. Residues: CASSQDITSGGGELFF. The gene calls are TRBV4-2 and TRBJ2-2; TRBD2 matches at 11 bases. J lost 7 bases, V lost 0 bases, and 4 bases had no gene match. The germline CDR1 and CDR2 sequences are LGHNA and YNFKEQ. The CDR3 runs to 16 residues.

This clonotype was recorded a few times. The CDR3 DNA is TGTGCCAGCAGCTTAACGGACAGCCACACCGGGGAGCTGTTTTTT. It specifies CASSLTDSHTGELFF. The rearrangement uses TRBV7-3 and TRBJ2-2; a weak D match, TRBD1 (6 bases). V was trimmed by 0 bases and J by 3 bases, leaving 8 bases between them. The CDR3 spans 15 residues. Germline V gene sequence: CDR1 SGHTA, CDR2 FQGTGA. Drawing the rest from reference TRBV7-3 and TRBJ2-2, the complete variable domain is GAGVSQTPSNKVTEKGKYVELRCDPISGHTALYWYRQSLGQGPEFLIYFQGTGAADDSGLPNDRFFAVRPEGSVSTLKIQRTERGDSAVYLCASSLTDSHTGELFFGEGSRLTVL.

In this sample, this clonotype turned up many times. V usage is TRBV18 and J usage is TRBJ1-6; no reliable D call. V lost 2 bases, J lost 5 bases, and 16 bases lay in between. This CDR3 has 17 amino acids. CDR1 and CDR2 from the germline V gene are KGHSH and LQKENI. The CDR3 sequence is CASSPTGRITNNSPLHF. The CDR3 DNA follows: TGTGCCAGCTCACCAACTGGACGGATAACCAATAATTCACCCCTCCACTTT.

This clonotype was seen repeatedly, ten times or more. The V call is TRBV7-3, the J call TRBJ2-5; D tentatively fits TRBD1 or TRBD2 (5 bases each). Trimming left V 5 bases short and J 5 bases short, with 18 bases between. The CDR3 runs to 15 residues. In germline, CDR1 is SGHTA, CDR2 FQGTGA. CDR3 residues: CASSPVGTGTETQYF. CDR3 nucleotides: TGTGCCAGCAGCCCAGTCGGGACCGGCACGGAGACCCAGTACTTC.

The chain carries TRBV12-3 or TRBV12-4 and TRBJ2-2; 9 bases fit TRBD1. This CDR3 contains 15 residues. The ends lost 4 bases at V and 8 bases at J; junction bases unmatched: 8. The CDR3 nucleotides read TGTGCCAGCAGTTCATCCGGGACAGGGAGTGGGGAGCTGTTTTTT. Translated: CASSSSGTGSGELFF.

This clonotype was seen many times. The chain employs TRBV12-3 or TRBV12-4 and TRBJ2-7, with 13 bases that match TRBD2. V was pared by 6 bases and J by 5 bases, with 13 bases of the junction left unmatched. This CDR3 has 17 residues. The CDR3, as DNA: TGTGCCAGCAGCCTGGGGGGGGTAACTAGCGGGAGGGACGAGCAGTACTTC. Translating gives CASSLGGVTSGRDEQYF.

This clonotype was counted a few times. The chain combines TRBV19 with TRBJ2-3; 13 bases line up with TRBD2. The CDR3 runs to 17 residues. Germline values: CDR1 LNHDA, CDR2 SQIVND (reference sequence). The ends lost 0 bases at V and 4 bases at J; junction bases unmatched: 4. In nucleotides, the CDR3 is TGTGCCAGTAGTATAGATTGGACTAGCGGGAGAGCAGATACGCAGTATTTT. Its protein is CASSIDWTSGRADTQYF.

This clonotype was seen at least ten times. The chain combines TRBV2 with TRBJ1-4; D gene uncertain. The CDR3 runs to 15 residues. V was shortened by 2 bases and J by 1 base, with 8 bases between the two germline ends. Germline CDR1 SNHLY, CDR2 FYNNEI. The CDR3 bases are TGTGCCAGCAGTGAAAACGGAGTAACTAATGAAAAACTGTTTTTT. This gives the protein CASSENGVTNEKLFF.

In this sample, this clonotype turned up many times. The J gene is TRBJ2-1, the V gene TRBV5-4, with D perhaps matching TRBD1 (6 bases). V lost 0 bases, J lost 8 bases, and 6 bases lay in between. The CDR3 extends over 12 amino acids. The germline V gene has CDR1 SGHNT and CDR2 YYREEE (reference sequence). CDR3 residues: CASSLEGDEQFF. The CDR3 nucleotides are TGTGCCAGCAGCTTGGAGGGGGATGAGCAGTTCTTC. Combining the CDR3 with reference TRBV5-4 and TRBJ2-1 gives the whole variable domain ETGVTQSPTHLIKTRGQQVTLRCSSQSGHNTVSWYQQALGQGPQFIFQYYREEENGRGNFPPRFSGLQFPNYSSELNVNALELDDSALYLCASSLEGDEQFFGPGTRLTVL.

Many counts were recorded for this clonotype. The CDR3 DNA follows: TGTGCCAGCAGCTTAACGACCGGGACGCTCCATGAGCAGTTCTTC. It encodes CASSLTTGTLHEQFF. The chain links TRBV11-3 to TRBJ2-1, with D perhaps TRBD1 or TRBD2 (5 bases each). CDR1 SGHNT and CDR2 YENEEA come from the germline V gene. The CDR3 totals 15 residues. V was trimmed by 2 bases and J by 8 bases, leaving 16 bases between them.

This clonotype was counted many times. The chain employs TRBV10-2 and TRBJ1-2; 12 bases align to TRBD1. The length of the CDR3 is 13 residues. The trim removed 7 bases at V and 8 bases at J, leaving 5 bases unmatched. Germline V gene lookup returns CDR1 WSHSY and CDR2 SAAADI. The CDR3: CASMAGTGGGYTF. CDR3 nucleotide sequence: TGCGCCAGCATGGCTGGGACAGGGGGCGGCTACACCTTC.

V usage is TRBV24-1 and J usage is TRBJ2-1; the match to TRBD2 covers 10 bases. The trim removed 2 bases at V and 7 bases at J, leaving 7 bases unmatched. CDR1 is KGHDR and CDR2 is SFDVKD in the germline V gene. This CDR3 spans 16 amino acids. CDR3 protein: CATSDSASGSRNEQFF. The CDR3 bases are TGTGCCACCAGTGATTCCGCTAGCGGGAGTAGGAATGAGCAGTTCTTC.

The table lists this clonotype with many counts. V is TRBV4-1 and J is TRBJ2-7; TRBD1 aligns across 7 bases. The CDR3 loop spans 15 amino acids. Germline V gene lookup returns CDR1 MGHRA and CDR2 YSYEKL. The V gene end was trimmed by 1 base and the J gene end by 4 bases; junction bases not matched to a gene: 7. CDR3 sequence reads: CASSQVTGAVYEQYF. The CDR3 coding sequence is TGCGCCAGCAGCCAAGTAACAGGGGCGGTTTACGAGCAGTACTTC.

This clonotype was seen ten or more times. This chain uses TRBV2 with TRBJ1-2; D unresolved. V lost 7 bases and J 4 bases, leaving 22 bases between the germline ends. The germline CDR1 and CDR2 sequences are SNHLY and FYNNEI. This CDR3 has 16 amino acids. The DNA for the CDR3 is TGTGCCAGCAACGATGGACCCAACCTAGACGCCTATGGCTACACCTTC. Amino acid sequence: CASNDGPNLDAYGYTF. Combining the CDR3 with reference TRBV2 and TRBJ1-2 gives the whole variable domain EPEVTQTPSHQVTQMGQEVILRCVPISNHLYFYWYRQILGQKVEFLVSFYNNEISEKSEIFDDQFSVERPDGSNFTLKIRSTKLEDSAMYFCASNDGPNLDAYGYTFGSGTRLTVV.

This clonotype was seen many times. The chain joins TRBV20-1 to TRBJ2-1; the D gene could be TRBD1 or TRBD2 (5 bases each). Germline lookup yields CDR1 DFQATT and CDR2 SNEGSKA (reference sequence). The CDR3 length is 15 residues. Deletions cut 0 bases from V and 6 bases from J, with 15 bases between. The DNA of the CDR3 is TGCAGTGCTAGAGATCGAGGGGCAGAACGCAATGAGCAGTTCTTC. Translating it yields CSARDRGAERNEQFF.

In this sample, this clonotype turned up many times. The genes are TRBV7-9 and TRBJ1-6; perhaps TRBD1 as D (5 bases). V lost 6 bases and J lost 7, with 13 bases in between. CDR3 size: 14 residues. CDR1 is SEHNR and CDR2 is FQNEAQ in the germline V gene (reference sequence). The CDR3 DNA follows: TGTGCCAGCAGGGTAACGGGGCCGAATTCACCCCTCCACTTT. It translates to CASRVTGPNSPLHF.

The chain carries TRBV7-9 and TRBJ1-1, with D possibly being TRBD1 (5 bases). The V end was cut by 4 bases, the J end by 1 base, with 13 bases between. CDR1 is SEHNR and CDR2 is FQNEAQ in the germline V gene (reference sequence). The CDR3 is made up of 15 amino acids. CDR3 region: CASSSNPGPNTEAFF. DNA of the CDR3: TGTGCCAGCAGCTCTAATCCAGGGCCGAACACTGAAGCTTTCTTT.

This clonotype showed up many times. The chain joins TRBV18 to TRBJ2-5, with D possibly being TRBD1 or TRBD2 (6 bases each). The germline V gene has CDR1 KGHSH and CDR2 LQKENI. Trimming pared 1 base from V and 5 bases from J, leaving 8 bases between. The CDR3 is made up of 13 amino acids. DNA of the CDR3: TGTGCCAGCTCACCACGGAGGGGGGAGACCCAGTACTTC. Its protein is CASSPRRGETQYF.

In its sample, this clonotype was seen many times. The J gene is TRBJ1-1, the V gene TRBV6-1, with D uncertain. The CDR3 has 14 residues. The germline V and J ends were trimmed by 6 bases and 4 bases, with 15 bases remaining between them. Germline lookup yields CDR1 MNHNS and CDR2 SASEGT. CDR3 sequence: CASRPEWGVTEAFF. The CDR3 coding sequence is TGTGCCAGCAGGCCCGAGTGGGGTGTCACTGAAGCTTTCTTT.

This clonotype came up many times. This sequence joins TRBV30 and TRBJ2-5; maybe TRBD2 (5 bases). V was clipped by 5 bases and J by 2 bases, with 9 bases between them. The CDR3 sequence is 12 residues long. CDR1 and CDR2 from the germline V gene are GTSNPN and SVGIG (reference sequence). CDR3 nucleotide sequence: TGTGCCTGGTCCCGGGGTCAAGAGACCCAGTACTTC. Residues: CAWSRGQETQYF.

This clonotype was counted many times. The rearrangement joins TRBV7-9 to TRBJ2-3; D call uncertain. Per the germline V gene, CDR1 is SEHNR and CDR2 is FQNEAQ (reference sequence). The CDR3 is 14 residues long. Between the trimmed V and J ends, which lost 2 bases and 0 bases, there was a span of 6 bases. CDR3 protein: CASSLSASTDTQYF. CDR3 DNA: TGTGCCAGCAGCTTAAGCGCTAGCACAGATACGCAGTATTTT.